This T cell receptor (beta chain) was recovered during a study of PD-1 blockade in classical Hodgkin lymphoma (dated by TCRdb to 2020 to 2021). Context from the whole study: Nivolumab dosing was 3 mg/kg intravenously every 2 weeks, continuing until either disease progression or unacceptable toxicity. To define a peripheral blood immune signature of response to PD-1 blockade in classical Hodgkin lymphoma, the study combined TCR beta sequencing with CyTOF. The full study reports these points: Lower diversity was observed in patients in whom nivolumab was started less than 1 year after ASCT, and these patients were excluded from later analyses so that confounding by immune reconstitution would be avoided. Baseline diversity similar to that of newly diagnosed patients was observed in trial patients achieving complete response, whereas significantly lower diversity was observed in partial responders and progressors. Baseline TCR diversity was reported to be lower in newly diagnosed patients than in healthy donors and to be lower still in relapsed/refractory patients. The study was restricted to a single clinical trial cohort, and the causes of repertoire differences, possibly disease activity or prior therapy, were left undefined. A significant rise by C4D1 was seen in CD4+ but not CD8+ TCR diversity (p=0.0027 vs p=0.16), with the rise being most apparent in complete responders (p=0.02).

With regard to this clone: Its specific antigen is unknown. No clone much larger than this one lies a single base away; base qualities are absent.

Genomic DNA was extracted with the Qiagen DNeasy kit from unsorted PBMCs and from negatively selected CD4+ and CD8+ fractions. TCR beta CDR3 regions were subjected to amplification by immunoSEQ multiplex PCR with primers that anneal to V and J segments. A synthetic immune receptor repertoire was used to minimize amplification bias, and any remaining bias was removed computationally after sequencing. In the source study's methods: Custom Python scripts were used to quantify repertoire diversity as the Shannon entropy index. Unsorted, CD4+ and CD8+ repertoires were analyzed separately, except for combined analyses in which CD4+ and CD8+ sequences were merged in silico. Clonal expansion was defined as at least a 2-fold frequency increase after treatment relative to C1D1, with a pseudocount of 0.5 for undetected baseline clones. Singleton clones were defined as clones with 0 or 1 copy at C1D1, and non-singleton clones were defined as clones with 2 or more copies. Clones expanded in unsorted samples were labelled as CD4+, CD8+ or unknown by matching protein sequences in sorted samples from the same patient. Diversity changes from C1D1 to C4D1 were tested in paired samples using Wilcoxon tests. As stored in TCRdb, this immuneACCESS dataset retains in-frame rearrangements with V and J assigned. A fraction of the clones does not appear; measured against another copy, unresolved V genes explain less than half of the discrepancy, and the remainder lacks a known reason. V and J calls and clone size follow that table, whereas D and trimming were derived from the DNA. The sample yields tens of thousands of clones; about nine tenths were counted once. The top ten hold just under 2.5% of the sample.

Reading the label with the study, this specimen's time point is: cycle 1 day 1 (C1D1), immediately before nivolumab initiation. Every trial patient had relapsed following autologous stem cell transplantation, and prior brentuximab vedotin exposure was what differed among cohorts A, B and C. The trial cohort comprised roughly 50 patients with relapsed/refractory classical Hodgkin lymphoma whose best overall responses were complete response, partial response or progressive disease. In the multi-cohort phase II CheckMate 205 trial, trial patients received single-agent nivolumab. An independent review committee assessed best overall response using the 2007 International Working Group response criteria. Trial PBMCs were collected just before the start of nivolumab (C1D1) and during therapy at cycle 2 day 1 and cycle 4 day 1. Peripheral blood was collected in 8 mL Vacutainer Cell Preparation Tubes, from which PBMCs were isolated by centrifugation and then cryopreserved.

This receptor was taken from a human donor with classical Hodgkin lymphoma. This sample comprised peripheral blood mononuclear cells (PBMCs), obtained at baseline.

The CDR3 here reads CASSFKETQYF. In nucleotides, the sequence is TGTGCCAGCAGCTTCAAAGAGACCCAGTACTTC. The chain is encoded by TRBV7-9 joined to TRBJ2-5, with no reliable assignment of the D segment. The germline V gene (reference sequence) specifies SEHNR as CDR1 and FQNEAQ as CDR2. V is reduced by 3 bases and J by 3 bases, leaving a spacing of 2 bases between them. The CDR3 has 11 amino acids, counting the end cysteine and phenylalanine. CDR3 DNA is the only sequence kept; it has 33 bases, read in frame from the first base.